This record concerns one T cell receptor beta chain sequence. Antigen specificity is unknown. Sequencing was performed with immunoSEQ multiplex PCR; in TCRdb, only in-frame clones are kept and a portion is missing. The repertoire holds around 150,000 clones, with 80% to 95% as singletons. V was shortened by 5 bases and J by 8 bases, with 16 bases between the two germline ends. Germline-derived CDR1 and CDR2 are LNHDA and SQIVND (reference sequence). CDR3 size: 14 residues. This specimen comes from a study of T cell responses to AZD1222 COVID-19 vaccine. Study results and caveats: A rise in Spike-specific TCR breadth and depth followed two AZD1222 doses.

V and J are TRBV19 and TRBJ2-1; TRBD2 is a possible D gene (5 bases). Specimen: peripheral blood, collected 28 days after the second AZD1222 dose. This clonotype originated in an adult who received the AZD1222 COVID-19 vaccine. CDR3 sequence: CASSRSDLVHEQFF. The CDR3 coding sequence is TGTGCCAGTAGTCGTAGCGATTTAGTCCATGAGCAGTTCTTC.